This T cell receptor beta chain originates from a study of human T cells and chemical hapten exposure. Across the study: The study traced per-sample TCR yield variation mainly to small differences in pooled library volumes. Study-wide results and limits: Alopecia affected the donors, so their immune response may differ from healthy people's. TCRs whose frequency exceeded 1 in 1000 remained the same following DPC sensitization. The study found that PT1 expanded TCR counts correlated positively with patch test score.

Time point here: patch test 2, 6 weeks after DPC sensitization. Treatment noted: therapeutic diphenylcyclopropenone sensitization with weekly scalp DPC. A word on this clonotype: Its specificity is not known.

TCRdb re-called the RACE reads with MiXCR, one entry per CDR3 protein. The sample contains more than 85,000 distinct CDR3 sequences, 11% of which appear only once. The sample was whole blood, taken in connection with sensitization to the hapten diphenylcyclopropenone (DPC). This TCR was sampled from a middle-aged man with alopecia areata. Some clones in this sample may be carry-over from other donors' samples.

This chain's CDR3 is CASSRTGNSNQPQHF. In nucleotides, the CDR3 is TGTGCCAGCAGCCGAACAGGGAATAGCAATCAGCCCCAGCATTTT. The rearrangement links TRBV6-2 or TRBV6-3 to TRBJ1-5; maybe TRBD1 (6 bases). This CDR3 is 15 amino acids long. Germline CDR1 is MNHEY and CDR2 is SVGEGT. Trimming shortened V by 6 bases and J by 0 bases, and 12 bases separated the two germline ends.